This T cell receptor beta chain originates from a study of Graves' ophthalmopathy and Graves' hyperthyroidism. CDR1 and CDR2 (germline): ENHRY, SYGVKD. The CDR3 loop spans 15 amino acids. J lost 3 bases, V lost 3 bases, and 6 bases had no gene match. RNA transcripts were the source from which TCR beta CDR3 regions were amplified. Second-round multiplex PCR came after a first-round RT-PCR that employed HTBI primers. TCRdb analysed the multiplex PCR reads with MiXCR anew, one entry per CDR3 protein. The table records about 600,000 distinct CDR3 sequences, under 45% of them present only once. This sequence joins TRBV10-3 and TRBJ2-7; 9 bases agree with TRBD2. Material: peripheral blood or thyroid tissue (not recorded which). This TCR was recovered from an adult man with Graves' hyperthyroidism. CDR3 nucleotides: TGTGCCATCAGTGAAGGGCTAGCGGGAAGCTACGAGCAGTACTTC. Translating gives CAISEGLAGSYEQYF.